This T cell receptor (beta chain) was sequenced during a study of OX40 agonist ivuxolimab in advanced cancers. On the study more broadly: Participants could have had prior anti-PD-1, anti-PD-L1 or anti-CTLA-4 therapy, and about 37% had some.

The ends were cut back, 8 bases at V and 3 bases at J, with 32 bases in the middle. The CDR3 runs to 20 residues. Germline V CDR1 and CDR2: SNHLY, FYNNEI. Profiled with immunoSEQ multiplex PCR; TCRdb holds only in-frame clones, not every one. Of more than 50,000 clones in the sample, 85% to 90% are singletons; the top ten hold more than 10%. This chain uses TRBV2 with TRBJ2-1, with D possibly being TRBD1 or TRBD2 (7 bases each). The clonotype originates from an adult with an advanced solid tumor such as melanoma, head and neck, liver or kidney cancer. Here the sequenced sample was CD4+ or CD8+ T cells sorted from blood, taken in a trial of the OX40 agonist ivuxolimab. CDR3 region: CASEGGGGSGDSYLYNEQFF. DNA of the CDR3: TGTGCCAGCGAAGGGGGCGGGGGAAGCGGGGACAGCTACCTCTACAATGAGCAGTTCTTC.